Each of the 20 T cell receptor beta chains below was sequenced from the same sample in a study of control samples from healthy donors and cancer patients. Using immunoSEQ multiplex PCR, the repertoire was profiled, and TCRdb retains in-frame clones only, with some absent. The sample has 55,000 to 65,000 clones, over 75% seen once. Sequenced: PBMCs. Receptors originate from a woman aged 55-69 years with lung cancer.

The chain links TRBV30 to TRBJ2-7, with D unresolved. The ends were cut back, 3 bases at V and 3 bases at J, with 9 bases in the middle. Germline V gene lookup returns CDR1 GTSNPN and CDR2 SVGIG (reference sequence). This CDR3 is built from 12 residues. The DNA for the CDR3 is TGTGCCTGGAGCCCATCTTTCTACGAGCAGTACTTC. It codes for CAWSPSFYEQYF. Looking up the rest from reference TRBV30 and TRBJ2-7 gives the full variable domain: SQTIHQWPATLVQPVGSPLSLECTVEGTSNPNLYWYRQAAGRGLQLLFYSVGIGQISSEVPQNLSASRPQDRQFILSSKKLLLSDSGFYLCAWSPSFYEQYFGPGTRLTVT.

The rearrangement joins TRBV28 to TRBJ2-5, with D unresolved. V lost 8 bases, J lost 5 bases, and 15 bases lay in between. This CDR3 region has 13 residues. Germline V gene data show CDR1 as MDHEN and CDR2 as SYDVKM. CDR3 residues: CASLAQRLETQYF. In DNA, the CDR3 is TGTGCCAGCCTGGCCCAGCGACTCGAGACCCAGTACTTC.

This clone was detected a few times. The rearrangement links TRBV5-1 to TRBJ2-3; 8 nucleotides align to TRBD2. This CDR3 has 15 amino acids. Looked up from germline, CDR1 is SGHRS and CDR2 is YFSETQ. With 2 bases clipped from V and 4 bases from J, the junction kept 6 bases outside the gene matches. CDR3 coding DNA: TGCGCCAGCAGCTTATCTGCAGCGGGGGCAGATACGCAGTATTTT. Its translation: CASSLSAAGADTQYF.

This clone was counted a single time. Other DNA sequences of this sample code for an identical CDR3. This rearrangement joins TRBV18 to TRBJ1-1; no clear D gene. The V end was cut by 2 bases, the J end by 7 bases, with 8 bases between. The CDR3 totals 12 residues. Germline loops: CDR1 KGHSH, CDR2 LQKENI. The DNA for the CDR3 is TGTGCCAGCTCACCAGGGAAAGATGAAGCTTTCTTT. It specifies CASSPGKDEAFF. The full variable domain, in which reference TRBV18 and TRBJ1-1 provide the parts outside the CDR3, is NAGVMQNPRHLVRRRGQEARLRCSPMKGHSHVYWYRQLPEEGLKFMVYLQKENIIDESGMPKERFSAEFPKEGPSILRIQQVVRGDSAAYFCASSPGKDEAFFGQGTRLTVV.

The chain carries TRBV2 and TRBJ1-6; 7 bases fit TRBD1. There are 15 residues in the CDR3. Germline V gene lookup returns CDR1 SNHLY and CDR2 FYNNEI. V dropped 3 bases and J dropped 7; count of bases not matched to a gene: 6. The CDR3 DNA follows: TGTGCCAGCAGTGACGGGGGACAGCTCAATTCACCCCTCCACTTT. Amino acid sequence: CASSDGGQLNSPLHF.

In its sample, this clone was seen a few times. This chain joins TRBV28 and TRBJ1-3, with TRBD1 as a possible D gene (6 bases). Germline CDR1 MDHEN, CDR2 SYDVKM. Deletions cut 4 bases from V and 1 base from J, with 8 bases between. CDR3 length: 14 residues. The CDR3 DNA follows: TGTGCCAGCAGTTCCAGGGGTTCTGGAAACACCATATATTTT. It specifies CASSSRGSGNTIYF.

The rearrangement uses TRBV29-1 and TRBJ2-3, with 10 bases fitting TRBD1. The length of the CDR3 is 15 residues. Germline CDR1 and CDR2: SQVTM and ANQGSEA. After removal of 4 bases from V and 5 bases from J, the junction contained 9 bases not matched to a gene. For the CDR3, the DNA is TGCAGCGTTGCTCATCCGGGACAGGGGTTAGATACGCAGTATTTT. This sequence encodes CSVAHPGQGLDTQYF.

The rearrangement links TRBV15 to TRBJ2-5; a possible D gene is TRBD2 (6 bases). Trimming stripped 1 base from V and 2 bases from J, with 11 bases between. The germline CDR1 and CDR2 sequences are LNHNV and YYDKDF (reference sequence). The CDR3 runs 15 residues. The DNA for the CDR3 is TGTGCCACCAGCAGAGGAAATGGGGGGCAAGAGACCCAGTACTTC. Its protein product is CATSRGNGGQETQYF.

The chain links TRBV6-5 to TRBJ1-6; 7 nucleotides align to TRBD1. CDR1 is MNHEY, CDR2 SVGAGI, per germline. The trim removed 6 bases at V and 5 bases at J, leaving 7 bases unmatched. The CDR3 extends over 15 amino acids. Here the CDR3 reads CASSPGTENNSPLHF. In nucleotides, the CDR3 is TGTGCCAGCAGCCCCGGGACAGAAAATAATTCACCCCTCCACTTT.

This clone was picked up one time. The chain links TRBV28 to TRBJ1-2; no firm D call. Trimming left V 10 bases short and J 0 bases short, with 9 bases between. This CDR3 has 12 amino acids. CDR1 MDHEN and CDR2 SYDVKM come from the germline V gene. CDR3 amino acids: CATRGANYGYTF. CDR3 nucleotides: TGTGCCACCAGAGGTGCTAACTATGGCTACACCTTC.

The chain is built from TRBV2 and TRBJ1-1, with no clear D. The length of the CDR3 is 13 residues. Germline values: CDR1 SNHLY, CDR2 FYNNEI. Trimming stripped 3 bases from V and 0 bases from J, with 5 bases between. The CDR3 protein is CASSDRLNTEAFF. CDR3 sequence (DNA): TGTGCCAGCAGTGACAGGCTGAACACTGAAGCTTTCTTT.

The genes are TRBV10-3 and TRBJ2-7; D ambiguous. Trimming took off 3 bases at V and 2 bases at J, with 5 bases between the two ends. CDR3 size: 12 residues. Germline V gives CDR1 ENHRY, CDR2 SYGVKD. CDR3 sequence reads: CAISDLTYEQYF. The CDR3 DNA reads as TGTGCCATCAGTGACCTTACCTACGAGCAGTACTTC.

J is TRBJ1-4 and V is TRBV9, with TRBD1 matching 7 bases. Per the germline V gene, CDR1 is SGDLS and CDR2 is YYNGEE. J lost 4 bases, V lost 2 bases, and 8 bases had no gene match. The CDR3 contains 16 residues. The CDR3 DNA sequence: TGTGCCAGCAGCGTGGGGGGCGGGACAGTTAATGAAAAACTGTTTTTT. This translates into CASSVGGGTVNEKLFF.

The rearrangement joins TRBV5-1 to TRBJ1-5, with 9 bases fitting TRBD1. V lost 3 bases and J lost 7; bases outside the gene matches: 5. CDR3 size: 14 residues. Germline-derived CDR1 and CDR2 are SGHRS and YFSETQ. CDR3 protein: CASSSGQGGQPQHF. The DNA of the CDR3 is TGCGCCAGCAGCTCGGGACAGGGAGGACAGCCCCAGCATTTT. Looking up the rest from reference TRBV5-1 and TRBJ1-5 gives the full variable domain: KAGVTQTPRYLIKTRGQQVTLSCSPISGHRSVSWYQQTPGQGLQFLFEYFSETQRNKGNFPGRFSGRQFSNSRSEMNVSTLELGDSALYLCASSSGQGGQPQHFGDGTRLSIL.

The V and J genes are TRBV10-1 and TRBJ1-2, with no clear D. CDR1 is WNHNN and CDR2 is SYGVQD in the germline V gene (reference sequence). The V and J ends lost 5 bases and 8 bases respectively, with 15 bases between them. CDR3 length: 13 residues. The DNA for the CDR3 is TGCGCCAGCAGTCCAGCCCTGGTCGGCGGCTACACCTTC. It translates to CASSPALVGGYTF.

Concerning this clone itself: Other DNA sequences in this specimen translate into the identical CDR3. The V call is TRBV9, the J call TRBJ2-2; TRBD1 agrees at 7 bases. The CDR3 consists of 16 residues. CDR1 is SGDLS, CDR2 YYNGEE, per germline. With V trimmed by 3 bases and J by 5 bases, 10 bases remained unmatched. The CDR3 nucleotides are TGTGCCAGCAGCGCTCGACAGGGTCCTGGGACCGGGGAGCTGTTTTTT. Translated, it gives CASSARQGPGTGELFF.

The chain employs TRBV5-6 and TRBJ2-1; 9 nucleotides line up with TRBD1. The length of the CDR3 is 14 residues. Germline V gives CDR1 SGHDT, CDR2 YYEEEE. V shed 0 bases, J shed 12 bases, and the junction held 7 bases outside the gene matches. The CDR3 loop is CASSLDRGRWAQFF. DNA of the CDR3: TGTGCCAGCAGCTTGGACAGGGGGCGCTGGGCGCAGTTCTTC.

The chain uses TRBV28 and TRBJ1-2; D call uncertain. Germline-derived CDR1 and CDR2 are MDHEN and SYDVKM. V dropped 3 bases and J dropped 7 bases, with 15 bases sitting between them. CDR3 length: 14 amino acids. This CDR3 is CASSFQRSRGGYTF. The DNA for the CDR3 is TGTGCCAGCAGTTTTCAGCGCTCGCGAGGTGGCTACACCTTC.

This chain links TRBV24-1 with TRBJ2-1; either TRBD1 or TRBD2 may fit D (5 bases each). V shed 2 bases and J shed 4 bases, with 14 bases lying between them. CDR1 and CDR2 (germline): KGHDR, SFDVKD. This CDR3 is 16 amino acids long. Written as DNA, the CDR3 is TGTGCCACCAGTGATTATAGAGGGGCCTCATACAATGAGCAGTTCTTC. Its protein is CATSDYRGASYNEQFF.

This CDR3 reads CAWSGDRRKREYSNQPQHF. As DNA, the CDR3 is TGTGCCTGGAGTGGGGACAGACGGAAGCGTGAATATAGCAATCAGCCCCAGCATTTT. This rearrangement joins TRBV30 to TRBJ1-5, with 7 bases matching TRBD1. The CDR3 loop spans 19 amino acids. Germline lookup yields CDR1 GTSNPN and CDR2 SVGIG (reference sequence). V shed 1 base, J shed 0 bases, and the junction held 15 bases outside the gene matches.